The sequence of this T cell receptor beta chain was determined in a study of T cell repertoires in cytomegalovirus infection. This CDR3 is 15 amino acids long. The germline gives CDR1 MNHEY, CDR2 SVGAGI. With 5 bases clipped from V and 2 bases from J, the junction kept 3 bases outside the gene matches. TCRdb reprocessed the reads with MiXCR, giving one entry per CDR3 protein. Of around 120,000 distinct CDR3 sequences in the sample, roughly 25% were seen once. Comment on this clonotype: Its antigen is still unknown.

This clonotype originated in a human donor in good health (CMV status not recorded). Some clones in this sample may be carry-over from other donors' samples. This chain links TRBV6-5 with TRBJ2-7, with 13 bases identical to TRBD2. The source material was PBMCs, sequenced either directly or after in vitro stimulation (not recorded which). CDR3 sequence: CASSQGLAGTYEQYF. As DNA, the CDR3 is TGTGCCAGCAGTCAGGGACTAGCGGGGACCTACGAGCAGTACTTC.